This T cell receptor (beta chain) was sequenced during a study of graft-versus-host responses after intestinal transplantation. Worth noting for this clone: Its antigen is unknown.

Only in-frame clones appear in the TCRdb table, and some are missing; sequencing was by immunoSEQ multiplex PCR. The sample has tens of thousands of clones, around 82% seen once. The sample here was unstimulated CD4+ T cells sorted from spleen or lymph node cells, taken before transplant. The origin of this receptor is a human donor who was the organ donor for an intestinal transplant.

This CDR3 reads CATSRGQAQETQYF. The CDR3 DNA sequence: TGTGCCACCAGCAGAGGACAGGCCCAAGAGACCCAGTACTTC. The V and J genes are TRBV15 and TRBJ2-5; D is perhaps TRBD1 (6 bases). Per germline, CDR1 LNHNV and CDR2 YYDKDF (reference sequence). V was cut by 1 base and J by 1 base, with 7 bases left in between. The CDR3 loop spans 14 amino acids.